This TCR beta chain comes out of a study of identifying expanded T cells in peripheral blood. Note on this clone: Its matching antigen is unknown.

Regarding the study as a whole: Roughly 1.1 clones differed between technical replicates, versus around 16 and 19 over time. Variance in clone template counts between two-week samples significantly increased with total template count across all healthy donors.

This CDR3 has 19 residues. CDR1 is SGDLS and CDR2 is YYNGEE in the germline V gene. After removal of 0 bases from V and 0 bases from J, the junction contained 13 bases not matched to a gene. Profiled with immunoSEQ multiplex PCR; TCRdb holds only in-frame clones, not every one. The repertoire holds approximately 91,000 clones, with approximately 89% as singletons. No infections or other immune events were documented during collection. This clonotype was obtained from a person aged 18-70 years in good health. The rearrangement joins TRBV9 to TRBJ2-3, with 7 bases matching TRBD1. The sample was blood. The CDR3, as DNA: TGTGCCAGCAGCGTAGGTCCAGACAGGGCGGTAACTAGCACAGATACGCAGTATTTT. It is translated as CASSVGPDRAVTSTDTQYF. The variable domain in full, with the rest retrieved from reference TRBV9 and TRBJ2-3, is DSGVTQTPKHLITATGQRVTLRCSPRSGDLSVYWYQQSLDQGLQFLIQYYNGEERAKGNILERFSAQQFPDLHSELNLSSLELGDSALYFCASSVGPDRAVTSTDTQYFGPGTRLTVL.